One and the same sample provided the 20 T cell receptor beta chains below, sequenced in a study of regulatory T cells in long-lasting Graves disease (dated by TCRdb to 2020 to 2023). The sample's time point label, decoded: newly diagnosed GD, antithyroid drugs for less than 3 months. For both TCR sequencing and RNA sequencing, RNA was extracted from PBMCs in TRIzol. The protocol used for the library was multiplex PCR. For sequencing, an Illumina HiSeq 4000 was employed. iRepertoire HTBI primers and Arm-PCR amplification of CDR3 regions were used to construct TCR beta libraries. TCRdb cleaned the public reads at Q25 with fastp, built clones with MiXCR and kept in-frame beta chains. Every CDR3 protein is listed once, alongside the most common genes and DNA of its rows. This sample lists 300,000 to 400,000 distinct CDR3 sequences; around 17% were detected once. 25% to 30% of the sample is taken by the ten largest.

The data also belong to a second study, concerning T cells in Graves' hyperthyroidism and ophthalmopathy.

Here the sequenced sample was peripheral blood mononuclear cells (PBMCs), taken at new diagnosis, from a patient treated with antithyroid drugs. These receptors were obtained from a man aged 35-49 years with Graves disease. Donor details come from another sample of the same person, matched by shared clones.

Note on this clonotype: Just one base apart from a much larger clone, this may be a read error. The conserved phenylalanine or tryptophan is not found at the CDR3 terminus, so this likely reflects a read error. The V and J genes are TRBV7-3 and TRBJ2-5; D is unclear. Germline lookup yields CDR1 SGHTA and CDR2 FQGTGA. The CDR3 has 13 residues. Trimming left V 2 bases short and J 6 bases short, with 10 bases between. This CDR3 reads CASSLGAEKTQYS. CDR3 sequence (DNA): TGTGCCAGCAGCTTAGGTGCGGAGAAGACCCAGTACTCC.

V is TRBV5-1 and J is TRBJ2-7; D gene ambiguous. The CDR3 consists of 15 residues. V was cut by 4 bases and J by 0 bases, with 14 bases left in between. In germline, CDR1 is SGHRS, CDR2 YFSETQ. In DNA, the CDR3 is TGCGCCAGCAGCGCTGCCGGCAGGAGCTCCTACGAGCAGTACTTC. This codes for CASSAAGRSSYEQYF. Full variable domain (missing parts from reference TRBV5-1 and TRBJ2-7): KAGVTQTPRYLIKTRGQQVTLSCSPISGHRSVSWYQQTPGQGLQFLFEYFSETQRNKGNFPGRFSGRQFSNSRSEMNVSTLELGDSALYLCASSAAGRSSYEQYFGPGTRLTVT.

In this sample, this clonotype turned up many times. The rearrangement links TRBV28 to TRBJ1-4; D is uncertain. The V end was cut by 6 bases, the J end by 10 bases, with 9 bases between. The CDR3 is 11 amino acids. Germline values: CDR1 MDHEN, CDR2 SYDVKM. The CDR3 spells CASREGGKLFF. CDR3 nucleotide sequence: TGTGCCAGCAGGGAGGGAGGAAAACTGTTTTTT. The complete variable domain, with remaining parts taken from reference TRBV28 and TRBJ1-4, reads DVKVTQSSRYLVKRTGEKVFLECVQDMDHENMFWYRQDPGLGLRLIYFSYDVKMKEKGDIPEGYSVSREKKERFSLILESASTNQTSMYLCASREGGKLFFGSGTQLSVL.

In this sample, this clonotype turned up once. V and J are TRBV5-1 and TRBJ1-1, with no clear D. The CDR3 runs to 14 residues. The V and J ends lost 0 bases and 6 bases respectively, with 12 bases between them. The germline gives CDR1 SGHRS, CDR2 YFSETQ. In nucleotides, the CDR3 is TGCGCCAGCAGCTTGGATCCGGTGCAGGCTGAAGCTTTCTTT. It translates to CASSLDPVQAEAFF.

The chain uses TRBV20-1 and TRBJ2-7; either TRBD1 or TRBD2 may supply D (5 bases each). In germline, CDR1 is DFQATT, CDR2 SNEGSKA (reference sequence). The CDR3 has 14 residues. Trimming cost V 0 bases and J 7 bases, with 16 bases left between them. Written as DNA, the CDR3 is TGCAGTGCTAGAGATCTTAGGGGAGAGAGGGAGCAGTACTTC. Its protein is CSARDLRGEREQYF.

This clonotype was detected a few times. This chain links TRBV29-1 with TRBJ1-6, with 7 bases lining up with TRBD1. J gave up 11 bases and V 0 bases, and 7 bases lay outside the gene matches. Germline V gives CDR1 SQVTM, CDR2 ANQGSEA. The CDR3 extends over 14 amino acids. The CDR3 bases are TGCAGCGTTGAAGATCTATGGGACAGTGCACCCCTCCACTTT. This codes for CSVEDLWDSAPLHF.

There are a few counts of this clonotype. The rearrangement links TRBV14 to TRBJ2-1, with 14 positions matching TRBD2. V gave up 2 bases and J gave up 6 bases; unmatched junction bases: 9. The CDR3 is 18 residues long. Per the germline V gene, CDR1 is SGHDN and CDR2 is FVKESK. In nucleotides, the CDR3 is TGTGCCAGCAGCCAATGGCGCGGGACTAGCGGGGGTTTCAATGAGCAGTTCTTC. Translated: CASSQWRGTSGGFNEQFF.

The table lists this clonotype with many counts. The V and J genes are TRBV3-1 and TRBJ1-2; D uncertain. There are 15 residues in the CDR3. The germline V and J ends were trimmed by 0 bases and 2 bases, with 10 bases remaining between them. Per germline, CDR1 LGHDT and CDR2 YNNKEL (reference sequence). CDR3 residues: CASSQDHGVNYGYTF. The CDR3 DNA reads as TGTGCCAGCAGCCAAGACCACGGAGTAAACTATGGCTACACCTTC.

The sample holds many counts of this clonotype. V and J are TRBV28 and TRBJ2-7, with TRBD1 matching 8 bases. CDR1 MDHEN and CDR2 SYDVKM come from the germline V gene. Losses at the gene ends were 4 bases for V and 3 bases for J; bases not matched to a gene: 2. There are 13 residues in the CDR3. CDR3 amino acids: CASSWTGLYEQYF. CDR3 sequence (DNA): TGTGCCAGCAGTTGGACAGGGCTCTACGAGCAGTACTTC.

Many counts were recorded for this clonotype. The chain joins TRBV6-5 to TRBJ2-5, with D hard to call. This CDR3 spans 11 amino acids. Germline CDR1 MNHEY, CDR2 SVGAGI. V was cut by 2 bases and J by 3 bases, with 1 base left in between. CDR3 loop: CASSYEETQYF. The CDR3 DNA follows: TGTGCCAGCAGTTACGAAGAGACCCAGTACTTC.

This clonotype was seen a few times. This chain joins TRBV12-5 and TRBJ2-5; D may be TRBD2 (7 bases). The germline gives CDR1 LGHNT, CDR2 FRNRAP. The CDR3 loop spans 15 amino acids. With 1 base removed from V and 2 bases from J, the gap between germline ends came to 11 bases. CDR3 sequence (DNA): TGTGCTAGTGGTTTGGGAGGGGGGGGGCAAGAGACCCAGTACTTC. Translated, it gives CASGLGGGGQETQYF.

The rearrangement joins TRBV4-1 to TRBJ1-2; TRBD1 aligns across 10 bases. CDR1 is MGHRA, CDR2 YSYEKL, per germline. The CDR3 covers 15 residues. The V segment lost 3 bases and the J segment 3 bases; nucleotides outside the gene matches: 4. CDR3 DNA sequence: TGCGCCAGCAGCCACCGGACAGGGGGGGACTATGGCTACACCTTC. Residues: CASSHRTGGDYGYTF.

This clonotype was picked up a small number of times. The V and J genes are TRBV20-1 and TRBJ1-6, with D perhaps matching TRBD1 (5 bases). The CDR3 covers 12 residues. The germline V gene encodes CDR1 DFQATT and CDR2 SNEGSKA (reference sequence). The V gene lost 3 bases and the J gene lost 10 bases, with 10 bases spanning the gap. The CDR3 bases are TGCAGTGCTAGGGGGGAGTACTCACCCCTCCACTTT. Its protein is CSARGEYSPLHF.

This clonotype was seen repeatedly, ten times or more. A clone one base away is much larger, so this may be a read error. The genes are TRBV28 and TRBJ2-7; D call uncertain. V lost 5 bases and J lost 0, with 11 bases in between. From germline, CDR1 is MDHEN and CDR2 SYDVKM. The CDR3 runs to 14 residues. CDR3 sequence (DNA): TGTGCCAGCAGTGCTCCGTCCAGCTCCTACGAGCAGTACTTC. This sequence encodes CASSAPSSSYEQYF. The full variable domain, its missing parts supplied by reference TRBV28 and TRBJ2-7, is DVKVTQSSRYLVKRTGEKVFLECVQDMDHENMFWYRQDPGLGLRLIYFSYDVKMKEKGDIPEGYSVSREKKERFSLILESASTNQTSMYLCASSAPSSSYEQYFGPGTRLTVT.

This chain joins TRBV12-3 or TRBV12-4 and TRBJ2-3; no clear D gene. The CDR3 runs 16 residues. V lost 6 bases and J lost 2, with 18 bases in between. This chain's CDR3 is CASREGSREPTDTQYF. DNA of the CDR3: TGTGCCAGCAGGGAAGGATCACGTGAACCCACAGATACGCAGTATTTT.

The chain is built from TRBV3-1 and TRBJ2-7; 8 nucleotides line up with TRBD1. J gave up 6 bases and V 1 base, and 2 bases lay outside the gene matches. The CDR3 length is 13 residues. Germline V lookup: CDR1 LGHDT, CDR2 YNNKEL (reference sequence). DNA of the CDR3: TGTGCCAGCAGCCAAGGGGGGACAGGCGAGCAGTACTTC. Amino acids: CASSQGGTGEQYF.

A remark on this clonotype: A much more abundant neighbour one base away suggests this may be a read error. V and J are TRBV6-1 and TRBJ2-1; 12 bases fit TRBD2. The J call may not be correct, given that the DNA end is closer to TRBJ2-7. This CDR3 spans 15 amino acids. Per germline, CDR1 MNHNS and CDR2 SASEGT. Written as DNA, the CDR3 is TGTGCCAGCAGTCCCCCGACTAGCGGGGGCAATGAGCAGTACTTC. Protein: CASSPPTSGGNEQYF.

The chain joins TRBV29-1 to TRBJ2-5, with D possibly TRBD1 on 6 matching bases. The V end was cut by 3 bases, the J end by 5 bases, with 10 bases between. This CDR3 comprises 12 residues. Germline assignment: CDR1 SQVTM and CDR2 ANQGSEA. The CDR3 sequence: CSVEQGLETQYF. The CDR3 nucleotides read TGCAGCGTTGAGCAGGGGTTGGAGACCCAGTACTTC.

This clonotype was seen ten or more times. V is TRBV2 and J is TRBJ2-4; D assignment may be TRBD1 or TRBD2 (5 bases each). The CDR3 runs 14 residues. The germline V gene has CDR1 SNHLY and CDR2 FYNNEI. V lost 4 bases, J lost 5 bases, and 12 bases lay in between. CDR3 amino acids: CASSVIRGENIQYF. The CDR3 DNA is TGTGCCAGCAGTGTAATAAGAGGGGAAAACATTCAGTACTTC.

This clonotype was seen a few times. This chain joins TRBV20-1 and TRBJ2-4, with 10 bases matching TRBD2. This CDR3 contains 17 residues. In germline, CDR1 is DFQATT, CDR2 SNEGSKA (reference sequence). Germline trimming cut 3 bases from V and 3 bases from J; bases unmatched to any gene: 11. The CDR3 here is CSARSGGARAVKNIQYF. The CDR3 region has the DNA TGCAGTGCTAGGAGCGGGGGGGCCAGAGCTGTCAAAAACATTCAGTACTTC.